This T cell receptor beta chain stems from a study of tumor-infiltrating lymphocytes in primary liver carcinoma. Study context: Surgical resection was the treatment these patients received for primary liver carcinoma. Lesions, classed as T1-T3 N0M0, spanned about 4 to 10 cm across.

Regarding this clonotype: The target antigen is unknown. The junction does not match germline at one end; this may be a read error.

From germline, CDR1 is LGHNA and CDR2 YNFKEQ. This CDR3 contains 11 residues. The study extracted blood RNA from unsorted whole blood and also extracted germline DNA. Findings and caveats of the study: The 250 largest clones made up significantly more of tumor than blood repertoires (p = 0.039). Between tumor regions, pairs overlapped more than tumor-adjacent and tumor-blood pairs did.

A constant-region primer primed TCR beta cDNA synthesis from about 0.55 ug of total RNA. Each TCR beta library was derived from three nested multiplex PCR rounds that employed slightly modified ARM-PCR. The first two PCR rounds used TRBV1-TRBV30 forward primers with a C-beta reverse primer, about 10 cycles each. TCRdb passed the multiplex PCR reads through MiXCR, listing each CDR3 protein once. The table has roughly 330,000 distinct CDR3 sequences, approximately 64% seen once. The genes are TRBV4-2 and TRBJ2-7; D possibly corresponds to TRBD2 (6 bases). The specimen sequenced was peripheral blood. This sequence was found in a man between 40 and 49 years old with primary liver carcinoma and hepatitis B virus infection. CDR3 DNA: TGTGCCAGTAACGGAGCGCCGGGACTGACATTC. This gives the protein CASNGAPGLTF.